Described below is a single T cell receptor (beta chain) sequence and its context. The specificity of this receptor is unknown. Base qualities were left out, and no much larger clone turns up one base away. Separate from the approximately 690-subject first cohort, the validation cohort of 90 to 150 subjects was the group to which the donors belonged. The data were taken from a study of cytomegalovirus exposure and HLA in healthy donors (dated by TCRdb to the late 2010s). General notes on the study: According to a later analysis, one platform produced both the 120 validation repertoires and the roughly 640 repertoires of the first cohort. The aim of the study was to test whether cataloging public T cell receptors could identify signatures of past pathogen exposure. A separate validation cohort of over a hundred different subjects was used in addition to the roughly 620-subject first cohort. To predict cytomegalovirus infection status, the study brought together high-throughput TCR immunosequencing, statistical association of individual TCRs with disease status, and machine learning. Overall study outcomes, separate from this receptor: While some public TCRs were present in many individuals, most TCR sequences turned up only very rarely across donors. The classifier was reported to diagnose cytomegalovirus status with high specificity and sensitivity in both the original cohort and the validation cohort. In a later analysis, TCRs clustered in the first cohort were found to also tend to co-occur in the 120 or so validation repertoires, with 94% of cluster scores above 0. The authors suggested that the approach could potentially be extended to other disease states and immunological phenotypes. The study listed 164 TCR beta chains as associated with cytomegalovirus. A few of the identified cytomegalovirus-associated TCR beta chains were confirmed in vitro to be specific for cytomegalovirus antigens. A later analysis had no HLA typing for the validation cohort, so co-occurrence there was scored across all 110 or so repertoires.

Library method: the immunoSEQ multiplex PCR assay. As for the authors' bioinformatics: A statistical classification framework was built to diagnose cytomegalovirus status from the catalog of TCR beta chain sequences. Sourced from immuneACCESS, this table was stored by TCRdb with only in-frame sequences that have V and J called. A share of the clones is absent; for the studies checked, an unresolved V gene accounts for under half, and the remainder has no known explanation. V, J and clone size are those of that table, while D and trimming were read from the DNA. This sample holds fewer than 75,000 clones; around 95% were observed only once. Clones ranked in the top ten supply 1.5% to 2% of the sample. The germline V gene yields SGHTA for CDR1 and FQGTGA for CDR2. Counted from cysteine to phenylalanine, this CDR3 has 15 amino acids. CDR3 DNA is the only sequence kept; it has 45 bases, read in frame from the first base. The V and J ends are trimmed by 0 bases and 4 bases, leaving 10 bases between them.

The rearrangement combines TRBV7-3 with TRBJ2-1; the D region possibly corresponds to TRBD1 (5 bases align). The sequence was collected from a woman under 30 in good health and CMV-seropositive. Sample: PBMCs. The DNA sequence is TGTGCCAGCAGCTTAACGAAAGACAGTTACAATGAGCAGTTCTTC. Translated, this is CASSLTKDSYNEQFF.